The 5 T cell receptor beta chains listed next were all sequenced from one sample in a study of PD-1 blockade in classical Hodgkin lymphoma. The data were produced by immunoSEQ multiplex PCR, yet TCRdb's version contains in-frame clones alone and is incomplete. The sample consists of approximately 160,000 clones, just under 80% of them appearing once. Each patient experienced a relapse that followed autologous stem cell transplantation, and brentuximab vedotin exposure varied. The sequenced sample was peripheral blood mononuclear cells (PBMCs), obtained before the second cycle of nivolumab. The receptor set was obtained from a human donor with classical Hodgkin lymphoma.

The rearrangement joins TRBV7-9 to TRBJ1-1; D gene unclear. The CDR3 spans 13 residues. CDR1 and CDR2 (germline): SEHNR, FQNEAQ (reference sequence). V was cut by 5 bases and J by 1 base, with 8 bases left in between. DNA for the CDR3: TGTGCCAGCAGCGCCTGGGAGAACACTGAAGCTTTCTTT. It encodes CASSAWENTEAFF.

The genes are TRBV7-9 and TRBJ1-1; TRBD1 aligns across 9 bases. The germline V gene encodes CDR1 SEHNR and CDR2 FQNEAQ (reference sequence). Losses at the gene ends were 5 bases for V and 1 base for J; bases not matched to a gene: 11. This CDR3 has 17 amino acids. CDR3 in amino acids: CASSRITGGVWNTEAFF. Written as DNA, the CDR3 is TGTGCCAGCAGCAGGATTACAGGGGGCGTTTGGAACACTGAAGCTTTCTTT.

The chain has TRBV11-2 and TRBJ1-6; no reliable D call. Trimming shortened V by 4 bases and J by 8 bases, and 9 bases separated the two germline ends. Germline loops: CDR1 SGHAT, CDR2 FQNNGV. This CDR3 contains 13 residues. CDR3 region: CASSYQHHSPLHF. Here the CDR3 DNA reads TGTGCCAGCAGCTACCAGCATCATTCACCCCTCCACTTT.

This clone was counted once. The V call is TRBV11-1, the J call TRBJ2-7; TRBD1 matches 9 bases. The J segment lost 2 bases and the V segment lost 2 bases, leaving 4 bases of the junction unmatched. This CDR3 has 15 residues. The V gene's germline CDR1 is SGHAT and CDR2 FQDESV (reference sequence). CDR3 region: CASSLWGQGTYEQYF. In nucleotides, the CDR3 is TGTGCCAGCAGCTTATGGGGACAGGGAACCTACGAGCAGTACTTC.

This clone was found many times. The V gene is TRBV2, the J gene TRBJ1-5, with unresolved D. Germline CDR1 is SNHLY and CDR2 is FYNNEI. This CDR3 spans 15 amino acids. The V gene lost 4 bases and the J gene lost 0 bases, with 10 bases spanning the gap. CDR3 region: CASSGLLYSNQPQHF. CDR3 nucleotides: TGTGCCAGCAGTGGGTTACTGTATAGCAATCAGCCCCAGCATTTT.